These 11 T cell receptor beta chains were all obtained from the same sample, sequenced in a study of blood T cells in healthy people across ages. Primers used in a second PCR of about 7 to 12 cycles were a sample-barcoded 5' primer and a J-beta primer mix. TCRdb itself ran the 5' RACE reads through MiXCR, one entry per CDR3 protein. Of around 1,500,000 distinct CDR3 sequences listed, roughly 45% are singletons. The specimen sequenced was blood. These receptors came from a woman aged 18-35 years in good health.

The rearrangement links TRBV12-3 or TRBV12-4 to TRBJ1-4; a weak D match, TRBD1 (6 bases). Trimming took 6 bases from V and 7 from J, leaving 18 bases between them. This CDR3 is 15 amino acids long. CDR3 nucleotides: TGTGCCAGCAGCCGAGGGGGTTCAGGGTTTGAAAAACTGTTTTTT. This gives the protein CASSRGGSGFEKLFF.

A word on this clonotype: A far bigger clonotype differs at one base, so this is likely a read error. This sequence joins TRBV7-6 and TRBJ2-7, with TRBD1 as a possible D gene (5 bases). The CDR3 consists of 13 residues. CDR1 and CDR2 from the germline V gene are SGHVS and FNYEAQ. The CDR3 nucleotides read TGTACCAGCAGCTTAGCAGGGTCTTACGAGCAGTACTTC. It encodes CTSSLAGSYEQYF.

This clonotype was seen more than once but under ten times. The V call is TRBV9, the J call TRBJ2-3; TRBD2 agrees at 10 bases. V was clipped by 1 base and J by 3 bases; unmatched bases: 5. Germline V lookup: CDR1 SGDLS, CDR2 YYNGEE. The CDR3 totals 16 residues. As DNA, the CDR3 is TGTGCCAGCAGCGTAAGGCTAGCGGGGGCAACAGATACGCAGTATTTT. Its translation is CASSVRLAGATDTQYF.

The chain has TRBV20-1 and TRBJ1-5; TRBD1 matches at 11 bases. V was pared by 6 bases and J by 15 bases, with 13 bases of the junction left unmatched. The CDR3 totals 13 residues. The germline V gene encodes CDR1 DFQATT and CDR2 SNEGSKA (reference sequence). In DNA form, the CDR3 reads TGCAGTGCGACCCGGACAGGGGGCGCTCCCGGGCATTTT. Encoded protein: CSATRTGGAPGHF.

The chain recombines TRBV20-1 with TRBJ2-5, with 11 bases that match TRBD2. The assigned J gene may be wrong: the sequence end matches TRBJ2-7 better. This CDR3 contains 16 residues. Germline CDR1 DFQATT, CDR2 SNEGSKA (reference sequence). Here the CDR3 DNA reads TGCAGTGCTAGAGATCCCGGGGCTAGCGGGAGGTACGAGCAGTACTTC. Translated: CSARDPGASGRYEQYF.

This chain connects TRBV3-1 to TRBJ2-3; 8 bases match TRBD2. This CDR3 region has 14 residues. Germline V gene lookup returns CDR1 LGHDT and CDR2 YNNKEL (reference sequence). V shed 3 bases and J 9 bases; nucleotides not matched to a gene: 8. Here the CDR3 reads CASSHNSREGTQYF. The CDR3 coding sequence is TGTGCCAGCAGCCACAACAGTCGGGAGGGGACGCAGTATTTT.

V gene TRBV13 combines with J gene TRBJ2-1, with TRBD2 matching over 13 bases. The CDR3 is 16 residues long. V lost 2 bases to trimming and J lost 10 bases; unmatched junction nucleotides: 8. CDR1 and CDR2 from the germline V gene are PRHDT and FYEKMQ (reference sequence). CDR3 amino acids: CASSLQPMTSGGEQFF. DNA of the CDR3: TGTGCCAGCAGCTTACAACCCATGACTAGCGGGGGGGAGCAGTTCTTC.

This clonotype was picked up a small number of times. The chain uses TRBV6-5 and TRBJ2-7, with D unclear. The V end was cut by 2 bases, the J end by 7 bases, with 15 bases between. The CDR3 has 14 residues. Germline CDR1 reads MNHEY; CDR2 reads SVGAGI. The CDR3 here is CASSYAATSPEQYF. CDR3 coding DNA: TGTGCCAGCAGTTACGCCGCGACATCCCCTGAGCAGTACTTC.

The chain links TRBV18 to TRBJ2-7, with 7 bases matching TRBD1. The V and J ends lost 3 bases and 2 bases, in that order; junction bases with no gene match: 10. The germline CDR1 and CDR2 sequences are KGHSH and LQKENI. The CDR3 spans 16 residues. The CDR3 spells CASSPRTGASTYEQYF. In DNA form, the CDR3 reads TGTGCCAGCTCACCCCGAACAGGGGCTAGCACCTACGAGCAGTACTTC. The full variable domain, in which reference TRBV18 and TRBJ2-7 provide the parts outside the CDR3, is NAGVMQNPRHLVRRRGQEARLRCSPMKGHSHVYWYRQLPEEGLKFMVYLQKENIIDESGMPKERFSAEFPKEGPSILRIQQVVRGDSAAYFCASSPRTGASTYEQYFGPGTRLTVT.

This clonotype was seen many times. The genes are TRBV29-1 and TRBJ2-1, with D unclear. The CDR3 runs to 11 residues. Germline V CDR1 and CDR2: SQVTM, ANQGSEA. The V and J ends lost 5 bases and 15 bases respectively, with 17 bases between them. Here the CDR3 DNA reads TGCAGCGTTATGGGTGAGAACAAGGGGTTCTTC. Its protein is CSVMGENKGFF.

In this sample, this clonotype turned up a few times. The rearrangement joins TRBV6-1 to TRBJ2-1; unclear D gene. V gave up 7 bases and J gave up 1 base, with 8 bases separating them. The CDR3 contains 13 residues. Germline values: CDR1 MNHNS, CDR2 SASEGT. The CDR3 protein is CASNLGSYNEQFF. Here the CDR3 DNA reads TGTGCCAGCAACCTCGGATCCTACAATGAGCAGTTCTTC.